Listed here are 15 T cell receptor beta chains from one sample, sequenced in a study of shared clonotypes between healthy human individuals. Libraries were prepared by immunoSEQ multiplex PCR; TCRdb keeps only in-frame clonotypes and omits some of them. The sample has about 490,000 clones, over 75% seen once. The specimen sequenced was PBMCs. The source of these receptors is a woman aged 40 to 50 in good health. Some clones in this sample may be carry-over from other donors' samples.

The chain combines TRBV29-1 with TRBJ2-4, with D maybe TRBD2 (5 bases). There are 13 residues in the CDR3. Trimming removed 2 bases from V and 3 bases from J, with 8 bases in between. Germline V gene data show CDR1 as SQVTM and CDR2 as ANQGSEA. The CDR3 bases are TGCAGCGTTGAATCCGGAGGCAAAAACATTCAGTACTTC. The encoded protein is CSVESGGKNIQYF.

The CDR3 sequence: CASSAVGAHNQPQHF. CDR3 DNA: TGTGCCAGCAGCGCCGTGGGGGCCCACAATCAGCCCCAGCATTTT. The genes are TRBV9 and TRBJ1-5; D might be TRBD1 (6 bases). V was cut by 3 bases and J by 3 bases, with 13 bases left in between. The CDR3 runs to 15 residues. Germline lookup yields CDR1 SGDLS and CDR2 YYNGEE.

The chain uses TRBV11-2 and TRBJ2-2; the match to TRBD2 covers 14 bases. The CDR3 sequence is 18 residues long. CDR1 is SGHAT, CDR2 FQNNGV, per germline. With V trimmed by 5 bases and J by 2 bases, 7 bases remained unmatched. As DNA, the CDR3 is TGTGCCAGCAGCAAGGGACTAGCGGGAGTAGCTAACACCGGGGAGCTGTTTTTT. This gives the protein CASSKGLAGVANTGELFF.

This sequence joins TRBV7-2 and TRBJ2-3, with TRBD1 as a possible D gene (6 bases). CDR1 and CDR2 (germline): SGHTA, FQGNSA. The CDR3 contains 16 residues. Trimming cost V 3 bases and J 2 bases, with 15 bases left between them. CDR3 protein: CASSLGRGGDTDTQYF. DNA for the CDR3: TGTGCCAGCAGCTTGGGCAGGGGCGGAGACACAGATACGCAGTATTTT.

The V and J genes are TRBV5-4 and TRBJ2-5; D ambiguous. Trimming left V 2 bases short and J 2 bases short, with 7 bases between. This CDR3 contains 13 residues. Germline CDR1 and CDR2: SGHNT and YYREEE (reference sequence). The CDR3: CASSLRSQETQYF. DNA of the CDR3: TGTGCCAGCAGCTTACGTTCTCAAGAGACCCAGTACTTC.

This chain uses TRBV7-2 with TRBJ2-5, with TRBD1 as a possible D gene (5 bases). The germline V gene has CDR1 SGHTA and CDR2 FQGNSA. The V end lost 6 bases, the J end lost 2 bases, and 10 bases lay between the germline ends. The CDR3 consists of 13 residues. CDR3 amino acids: CASRGQIQETQYF. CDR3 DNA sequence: TGTGCCAGCAGAGGACAAATACAAGAGACCCAGTACTTC.

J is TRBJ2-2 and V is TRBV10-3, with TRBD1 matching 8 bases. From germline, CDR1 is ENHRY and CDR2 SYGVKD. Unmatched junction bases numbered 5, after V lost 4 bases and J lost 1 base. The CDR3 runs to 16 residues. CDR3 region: CAISGTTGENTGELFF. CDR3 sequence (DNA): TGTGCCATCAGTGGTACGACAGGGGAGAACACCGGGGAGCTGTTTTTT.

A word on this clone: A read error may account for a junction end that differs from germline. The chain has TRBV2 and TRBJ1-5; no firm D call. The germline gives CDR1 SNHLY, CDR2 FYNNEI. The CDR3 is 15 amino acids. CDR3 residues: CASSEGGFGNQPQHF. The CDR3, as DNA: TGTGCCAGCAGTGAAGGGGGATTTGGCAATCAGCCCCAGCACTTT.

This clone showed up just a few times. CDR3 protein: CASSPGLAEGRQYF. CDR3 DNA sequence: TGCGCCAGCAGCCCGGGACTAGCGGAGGGTAGGCAGTACTTC. The chain has TRBV5-1 and TRBJ2-7; 11 positions agree with TRBD2. Germline lookup yields CDR1 SGHRS and CDR2 YFSETQ. V lost 4 bases to trimming and J lost 9 bases; unmatched junction nucleotides: 9. This CDR3 has 14 residues. The full variable domain, in which reference TRBV5-1 and TRBJ2-7 provide the parts outside the CDR3, is KAGVTQTPRYLIKTRGQQVTLSCSPISGHRSVSWYQQTPGQGLQFLFEYFSETQRNKGNFPGRFSGRQFSNSRSEMNVSTLELGDSALYLCASSPGLAEGRQYFGPGTRLTVT.

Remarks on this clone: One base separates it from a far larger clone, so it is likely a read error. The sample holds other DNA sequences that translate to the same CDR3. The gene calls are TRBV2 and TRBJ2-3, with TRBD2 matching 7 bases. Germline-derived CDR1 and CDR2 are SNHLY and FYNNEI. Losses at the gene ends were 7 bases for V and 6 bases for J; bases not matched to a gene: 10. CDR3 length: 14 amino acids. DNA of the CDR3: TGTGCCAGCAAGGTGGCGGGAGCGGCTGATACGCAGTATTTT. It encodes CASKVAGAADTQYF.

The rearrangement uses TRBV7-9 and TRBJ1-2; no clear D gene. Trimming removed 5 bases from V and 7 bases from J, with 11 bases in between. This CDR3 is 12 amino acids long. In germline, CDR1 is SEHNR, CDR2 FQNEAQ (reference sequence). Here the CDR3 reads CASSPDEFGYTF. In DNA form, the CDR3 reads TGTGCCAGCAGCCCGGATGAGTTTGGCTACACCTTC.

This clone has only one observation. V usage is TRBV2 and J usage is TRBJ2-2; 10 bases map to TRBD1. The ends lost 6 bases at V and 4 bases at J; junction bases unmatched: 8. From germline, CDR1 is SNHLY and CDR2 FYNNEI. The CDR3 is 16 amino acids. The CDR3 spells CASSLDRGLGTGELFF. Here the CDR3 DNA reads TGTGCCAGCAGCCTAGACAGGGGGCTAGGCACCGGGGAGCTGTTTTTT.

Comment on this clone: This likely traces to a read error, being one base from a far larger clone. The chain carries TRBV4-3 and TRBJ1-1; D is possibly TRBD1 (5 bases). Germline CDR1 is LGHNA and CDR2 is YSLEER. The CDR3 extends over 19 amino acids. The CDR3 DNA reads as TGCGTCAGCAGCCAAGATCTAATCGGACAAGGGAGGACTAGCACTGAAGCTTTCTTT. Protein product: CVSSQDLIGQGRTSTEAFF.

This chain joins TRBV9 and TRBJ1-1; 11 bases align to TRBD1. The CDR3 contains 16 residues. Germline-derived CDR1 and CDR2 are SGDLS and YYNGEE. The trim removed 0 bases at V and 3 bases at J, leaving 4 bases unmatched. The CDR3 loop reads CASSVAPGQGDTEAFF. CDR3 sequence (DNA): TGTGCCAGCAGCGTAGCTCCGGGACAGGGGGACACTGAAGCTTTCTTT.

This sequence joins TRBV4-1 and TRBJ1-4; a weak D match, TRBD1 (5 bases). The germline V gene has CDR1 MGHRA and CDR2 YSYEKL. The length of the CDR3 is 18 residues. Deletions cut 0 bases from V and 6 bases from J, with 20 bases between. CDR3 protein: CASSQDRVLGVGYEKLFF. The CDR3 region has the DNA TGCGCCAGCAGCCAAGATCGGGTTTTAGGGGTTGGGTATGAAAAACTGTTTTTT.